This passage covers 11 T cell receptor beta chains from one sample sequenced in a study of tumor-infiltrating lymphocytes in oesophageal squamous cell carcinoma (dated by TCRdb to about 2016). Library preparation was by PCR. Sequencing instrument: Illumina HiSeq 2000. TCRdb trimmed the raw reads at Q25, called clones with MiXCR and kept productive beta chains. Rows are combined by CDR3 protein, so each entry shows the most common genes and DNA. The sample table contains about 15,000 distinct CDR3 sequences; only one count was recorded for roughly half of them. About 15% of the sample belongs to the ten largest clones. Sequences were obtained from blood. These receptors all come from a male donor with esophageal squamous cell carcinoma.

This clonotype was observed many times. This chain links TRBV6-2 or TRBV6-3 with TRBJ1-1; D might be TRBD1 (5 bases). CDR1 MNHEY and CDR2 SVGEGT come from the germline V gene. The CDR3 is 13 amino acids. Trimming left V 0 bases short and J 6 bases short, with 8 bases between. This CDR3 is CASSYSNRPEAFF. The CDR3 nucleotides are TGTGCCAGCAGTTACTCGAACAGGCCTGAAGCTTTCTTT.

With regard to this clonotype: The CDR3 end shows no conserved phenylalanine or tryptophan, and so a read error is likely. The limits of the CDR3 on the DNA are not certain, so only TCRdb's listed CDR3 is given. This CDR3 reads CASSAQGDGYTFGS. The chain combines TRBV28 with TRBJ2-7; the table gives TRBD1 as D, unverified against the DNA. CDR1 and CDR2 from the germline V gene are MDHEN and SYDVKM. The CDR3 sequence runs 14 residues, both termini included.

With respect to this clonotype: This likely comes from a read error, as the CDR3 has no conserved phenylalanine or tryptophan at its end. The limits of the CDR3 on the DNA are not certain, so only TCRdb's listed CDR3 is given. J is TRBJ1-1 and V is TRBV4-3. CDR1 LGHNA and CDR2 YSLEER come from the germline V gene. The CDR3 extends over 19 residues, inclusive of both ends. The chain's CDR3 is CASSQRQGGRAGNEQFFGP.

In this sample, this clonotype turned up a few times. CDR3 DNA: TGTGCCAGCAGCTTAAATCAAGGGGGCGCTGGGGCCAACGTCCTGACTTTC. It specifies CASSLNQGGAGANVLTF. The genes are TRBV7-2 and TRBJ2-6, with 7 bases identical to TRBD1. The germline CDR1 and CDR2 sequences are SGHTA and FQGNSA. The CDR3 is 17 amino acids. V shed 2 bases and J 2 bases; nucleotides not matched to a gene: 6.

This sequence joins TRBV12-5 and TRBJ2-3; D remains ambiguous. Germline V gene data show CDR1 as LGHNT and CDR2 as FRNRAP. The CDR3 is 11 amino acids. Between the trimmed V and J ends, which lost 2 bases and 5 bases, there was a span of 2 bases. The CDR3 sequence: CASGLLDTQYF. The CDR3 coding sequence is TGTGCTAGTGGTTTGTTAGATACGCAGTATTTT.

The chain uses TRBV6-6 and TRBJ2-1; D gene ambiguous. The better agreement between TRBJ2-5 and the DNA end casts doubt on the J call. The germline V gene encodes CDR1 MNHNY and CDR2 SVGAGI (reference sequence). The CDR3 consists of 15 residues. CDR3 residues: CASSYSILEGETQYF. CDR3 DNA: TGTGCCAGCAGTTACTCGATTCTCGAAGGGGAGACCCAGTACTTC.

In its sample, this clonotype was seen many times. V is TRBV10-2 and J is TRBJ2-7; 8 bases fit TRBD2. There are 13 residues in the CDR3. V gave up 8 bases and J gave up 6 bases; unmatched junction bases: 9. Germline CDR1 reads WSHSY; CDR2 reads SAAADI. The CDR3 protein is CASLGSGRTEQYF. In DNA, the CDR3 is TGCGCCAGCTTGGGGAGCGGGAGAACCGAGCAGTACTTC.

This clonotype was recorded at least ten times. V and J are TRBV7-8 and TRBJ1-3; D call uncertain. V lost 5 bases and J lost 0, with 8 bases in between. The CDR3 is 14 residues long. CDR1 is SGHVS, CDR2 FQNEAQ, per germline. CDR3 nucleotides: TGTGCCAGCAGCCTCTCCCGCTCTGGAAACACCATATATTTT. Protein sequence: CASSLSRSGNTIYF.

This clonotype occurred many times. Just one base apart from a much larger clone, this may be a read error. The CDR3 DNA reads TGTGCCAGCAGTGCCAACAATGAGCAGTACTTC. As protein: CASSANNEQYF. The V gene is TRBV25-1, the J gene TRBJ2-1; no definite D call. Gene TRBJ2-7 matches the end of the DNA better, so the J call may be wrong. The CDR3 extends over 11 amino acids. Per germline, CDR1 MGHDK and CDR2 SYGVNS.

CDR3 sequence (DNA): TGTGCCAGCAGTTGGGCAGGGGGCACAGATACGCAGTATTTT. Translation gives CASSWAGGTDTQYF. The chain uses TRBV7-8 and TRBJ2-3, with a tentative D call TRBD1 (6 bases). The CDR3 length is 14 residues. Germline CDR1 and CDR2: SGHVS and FQNEAQ. The V end lost 6 bases, the J end lost 1 base, and 11 bases lay between the germline ends.

The V call is TRBV7-9, the J call TRBJ2-5, with D possibly being TRBD1 (6 bases). V was trimmed by 3 bases and J by 5 bases, leaving 13 bases between them. Per the germline V gene, CDR1 is SEHNR and CDR2 is FQNEAQ (reference sequence). The CDR3 contains 14 residues. For the CDR3, the DNA is TGTGCCAGCAGCTTTTATGGGGGCGGGGAGACCCAGTACTTC. Translating it yields CASSFYGGGETQYF.